The 17 T cell receptor beta chains reported below all come from one sample, sequenced in a study of CD8+ T cells in alopecia areata. RNA extraction was followed by reverse transcription into cDNA, which acted as the sequencing template. This table comes from immunoSEQ multiplex PCR, and its TCRdb copy is limited to in-frame clones, with some not included. The sample lists some 110,000 clones; 55% to 70% were seen once. Sequencing input: CD4+ T cells sorted from blood. These receptors were obtained from a human donor in good health.

V usage is TRBV6-4 and J usage is TRBJ2-3; D not resolved. V gave up 5 bases and J gave up 0 bases, with 9 bases separating them. CDR1 is MRHNA, CDR2 SNTAGT, per germline. CDR3 length equals 14 residues. For the CDR3, the DNA is TGTGCCAGCAGTCCCCAGGAAAGCACAGATACGCAGTATTTT. It specifies CASSPQESTDTQYF.

This chain joins TRBV14 and TRBJ1-6, with 8 positions matching TRBD1. From germline, CDR1 is SGHDN and CDR2 FVKESK. The J segment lost 10 bases and the V segment lost 7 bases, leaving 6 bases of the junction unmatched. The CDR3 has 13 residues. The CDR3 loop reads CASIGQGRSPLHF. The CDR3 coding sequence is TGTGCCAGCATCGGACAGGGAAGGTCACCCCTCCACTTT. Full variable domain (rest looked up from reference TRBV14 and TRBJ1-6): EAGVTQFPSHSVIEKGQTVTLRCDPISGHDNLYWYRRVMGKEIKFLLHFVKESKQDESGMPNNRFLAERTGGTYSTLKVQPAELEDSGVYFCASIGQGRSPLHFGNGTRLTVT.

This clone occurred once. The chain uses TRBV18 and TRBJ1-1; a weak D match, TRBD1 (6 bases). The CDR3 is made up of 17 amino acids. The germline V gene has CDR1 KGHSH and CDR2 LQKENI. V lost 3 bases to trimming and J lost 6 bases, with 23 bases between them. This CDR3 reads CASSPFRPGHLRSEAFF. DNA for the CDR3: TGTGCCAGCTCACCCTTCAGACCGGGACACCTGAGGTCTGAAGCTTTCTTT.

The chain joins TRBV4-2 to TRBJ2-1; TRBD2 might be the D (6 bases). Trimming stripped 10 bases from V and 5 bases from J, with 15 bases between. The CDR3 has 13 amino acids. The V gene's germline CDR1 is LGHNA and CDR2 YNFKEQ. CDR3 nucleotide sequence: TGTGCCACCAGGAGGGGTACCAACAATGAGCAGTTCTTC. Translating it yields CATRRGTNNEQFF.

This clone occurred a few times. As DNA, the CDR3 is TGTGCCAGCAGTTACTCGAGCATCTACGAGCAGTACTTC. Protein sequence: CASSYSSIYEQYF. The rearrangement uses TRBV6-5 and TRBJ2-7, with D unclear. The germline V gene has CDR1 MNHEY and CDR2 SVGAGI. V lost 0 bases, J lost 3 bases, and 6 bases lay in between. CDR3 length: 13 residues.

The V and J genes are TRBV29-1 and TRBJ2-7; weak D call: TRBD2 (6 bases). This CDR3 spans 14 amino acids. The V end was cut by 5 bases, the J end by 2 bases, with 16 bases between. Germline V gene data show CDR1 as SQVTM and CDR2 as ANQGSEA. The CDR3 nucleotides read TGCAGCGTTTCTATTGGAGGGGTCGCCTACGAGCAGTACTTC. As protein: CSVSIGGVAYEQYF.

The chain carries TRBV4-1 and TRBJ2-1; 11 bases are shared with TRBD2. With 0 bases clipped from V and 12 bases from J, the junction kept 7 bases outside the gene matches. Germline V gene sequence: CDR1 MGHRA, CDR2 YSYEKL. The CDR3 loop spans 15 amino acids. CDR3 in DNA: TGCGCCAGCAGCCAAGAACCTCTAGCGGGGGGTGTGCAGTTCTTC. Protein: CASSQEPLAGGVQFF.

Only a few counts were recorded for this clone. One end of the junction does not line up with germline, which may come from a read error. The chain recombines TRBV5-1 with TRBJ2-7, with TRBD1 matching over 9 bases. The CDR3 extends over 10 amino acids. Per germline, CDR1 SGHRS and CDR2 YFSETQ. The CDR3 spells CASASGTGIF. CDR3 in DNA: TGCGCCAGCGCCTCAGGGACAGGGATCTTC.

This clone was counted only a few times. The chain employs TRBV5-4 and TRBJ1-3; possibly TRBD1 for D (5 bases). The CDR3 totals 14 residues. The germline CDR1 and CDR2 sequences are SGHNT and YYREEE (reference sequence). V dropped 4 bases and J dropped 0 bases, with 8 bases sitting between them. Here the CDR3 reads CASSKRGSGNTIYF. CDR3 coding DNA: TGTGCCAGCAGCAAGAGGGGCTCTGGAAACACCATATATTTT.

V usage is TRBV2 and J usage is TRBJ2-1; no definite D call. The CDR3 contains 12 residues. Per germline, CDR1 SNHLY and CDR2 FYNNEI. The germline V and J ends were trimmed by 5 bases and 4 bases, with 6 bases remaining between them. The CDR3: CASSPHYNEQFF. Here the CDR3 DNA reads TGTGCCAGCAGTCCCCATTACAATGAGCAGTTCTTC.

V is TRBV20-1 and J is TRBJ1-2; D gene uncertain. Germline-derived CDR1 and CDR2 are DFQATT and SNEGSKA (reference sequence). The CDR3 totals 10 residues. Trimming stripped 3 bases from V and 6 bases from J, with 5 bases between. Written as DNA, the CDR3 is TGCAGTGCTAGTGGGAATGGCTACACCTTC. Translation gives CSASGNGYTF.

The rearrangement links TRBV29-1 to TRBJ2-1; 9 bases line up with TRBD2. V trimming: 7 bases; J trimming: 3 bases; junction bases outside the gene matches: 13. The CDR3 is 16 amino acids. CDR1 and CDR2 from the germline V gene are SQVTM and ANQGSEA. The chain's CDR3 is CSAYVGGTSFYNEQFF. CDR3 DNA sequence: TGCAGCGCCTACGTCGGCGGGACTAGCTTCTACAATGAGCAGTTCTTC.

J is TRBJ2-1 and V is TRBV7-2, with 8 bases identical to TRBD2. CDR3 size: 14 residues. V lost 3 bases to trimming and J lost 12 bases; unmatched junction nucleotides: 10. Germline-derived CDR1 and CDR2 are SGHTA and FQGNSA. CDR3 nucleotides: TGTGCCAGCAGCTTCCCTTCGGGGGGGCGTAGGCAGTTCTTC. This translates into CASSFPSGGRRQFF. Supplemented by reference TRBV7-2 and TRBJ2-1, the full variable domain reads GAGVSQSPSNKVTEKGKDVELRCDPISGHTALYWYRQSLGQGLEFLIYFQGNSAPDKSGLPSDRFSAERTGGSVSTLTIQRTQQEDSAVYLCASSFPSGGRRQFFGPGTRLTVL.

The chain joins TRBV30 to TRBJ1-6, with 9 bases identical to TRBD1. V lost 7 bases to trimming and J lost 8 bases; unmatched junction nucleotides: 6. CDR3 length: 13 residues. Germline V gives CDR1 GTSNPN, CDR2 SVGIG (reference sequence). The CDR3, as DNA: TGTGCCTCCACGGGACAGGGATATTCACCCCTCCACTTT. It translates to CASTGQGYSPLHF.

This chain joins TRBV27 and TRBJ1-6, with a possible D match to TRBD1 (5 bases). This CDR3 spans 15 amino acids. Germline-derived CDR1 and CDR2 are MNHEY and SMNVEV (reference sequence). Trimming left V 3 bases short and J 10 bases short, with 16 bases between. The CDR3 loop is CASSFDGGRTSPLHF. CDR3 in DNA: TGTGCCAGCAGTTTTGATGGGGGTCGGACGTCACCCCTCCACTTT.

This clone was observed a handful of times. V is TRBV2 and J is TRBJ2-5, with D possibly being TRBD2 (5 bases). This CDR3 has 15 amino acids. CDR1 and CDR2 (germline): SNHLY, FYNNEI. The V end lost 3 bases, the J end lost 2 bases, and 13 bases lay between the germline ends. CDR3: CASSDWAGYQETQYF. Written as DNA, the CDR3 is TGTGCCAGCAGTGATTGGGCGGGCTATCAAGAGACCCAGTACTTC.

The rearrangement uses TRBV5-4 and TRBJ1-6, with D possibly TRBD1 on 6 matching bases. Germline lookup yields CDR1 SGHNT and CDR2 YYREEE (reference sequence). The CDR3 extends over 14 amino acids. V lost 7 bases and J lost 4, with 12 bases in between. DNA for the CDR3: TGTGCCAGCCACAGGGAGGGGTATAATTCACCCCTCCACTTT. This codes for CASHREGYNSPLHF.